These T cell receptor beta chains were read from a single sample in a study of blood T cell repertoires in COVID-19. Sequencing used immunoSEQ multiplex PCR; TCRdb keeps in-frame clones, though not all of them. The data hold about 70,000 clones, with about nine tenths observed a single time. The sequenced sample consisted of peripheral blood. These receptors originate from a man aged 50-59 years with active COVID-19. Both conserved end residues are trimmed from each CDR3. The D gene is left open where the match is weak.

TRBD2	TRBV2	ASSEWVAGGADTQY
TRBD1	TRBV28	ASSSGTGRRETQY
TRBD1	TRBV5-6	ASSSGQGSLRSGYT
TRBD2	TRBV7-3	ASSLLAGAYNEQF
NA	TRBV5-8	ASSSDTYSNQPQH
TRBD2	TRBV7-2	ASSLTSGMQSAPNEQF
TRBD2	TRBV6-1	ASSEVLAGVFGGELF
NA	TRBV28	ASSLAGSGANVLT
NA	TRBV7-9	ASSLGNSGTEAF
NA	TRBV3-1/TRBV3-2	ASSQPDYGYT
NA	TRBV24-1	ATSDRGVQY
NA	TRBV9	ASSPQRLTNTGELF
TRBD2	TRBV5-1	ASSLAAGDSILGEQY
TRBD1	TRBV19	ASSLKQGWIAPLH
TRBD1	TRBV19	ASSTGQTSTDTQY
NA	TRBV19	ASSILSQPQH
NA	TRBV3-1/TRBV3-2	ASSQRRQTYNEQF
NA	TRBV4-1	ASSQETGYEQY
TRBD1	TRBV5-6	ASSLRGTGPYEQY
TRBD1	TRBV27	ASSPLQGASDYGYT
NA	TRBV14	ASSRGHNTGELF
TRBD2	TRBV10-3	AIRGTSGAEEY
NA	TRBV6-5	ASSYTRSTEKLF
NA	TRBV7-2	ASRFQESSEQF
TRBD1	TRBV4-3	ASSQDLPSGGFSNQPQH
NA	TRBV5-1	ASSSYFQETQY
NA	TRBV7-2	ASSQGSSSTDTQY
TRBD1	TRBV7-3	ASSLDRGYNEQF
TRBD2	TRBV19	ASSLSSGGLRDEQF
TRBD2	TRBV4-1	ASSQVPGAGEETQY
NA	TRBV9	ASSVAGGWGIQY
TRBD2	TRBV7-9	ASSGIKREGPDTQY
TRBD1	TRBV4-2	ASSQDDSGRGPYNEQF
TRBD1	TRBV28	ASRTGTAGARQPQH
TRBD2	TRBV24-1	ATSVTSGSRETQY
TRBD2	TRBV11-3	ASSSRAGGPDTGELF
NA	TRBV5-8	ASSWALDNTEAF
NA	TRBV6-2/TRBV6-3	ASSDRSFDETQY
TRBD2	TRBV5-6	ASSPRTSGRAIDTQY
NA	TRBV3-1/TRBV3-2	ASSQGQVNSPLH
NA	TRBV7-9	ASSPRVSTEAF
NA	TRBV5-1	ASSLATSDYNEQF
NA	TRBV5-6	ASSFPHVRHYEQY
NA	TRBV11-2	ASSLSFGRDGRGYT
NA	TRBV10-3	AIRPLDRAGTGELF
TRBD1	TRBV7-9	ASSFSGQSYNEQF
TRBD1	TRBV11-2	ASSLDLRGTGKSPLH
NA	TRBV7-9	ASSSAGGVGEKLF
TRBD1	TRBV4-1	ASSQDETGGVAGELF
NA	TRBV11-2	ASSLNTGIYNEQF
NA	TRBV6-5	ASELSGSSYNEQF
TRBD1	TRBV28	ASSPSGTGSYEQY
NA	TRBV7-2	ASSLAAGQGGNTIY
NA	TRBV11-3	ASSFQAGEAQETQY
NA	TRBV9	ASSVGDGGEKLF